This paragraph reports one T cell receptor (beta chain). This sample is drawn from a study of cytomegalovirus exposure and HLA in healthy donors. CDR1 and CDR2 (germline): MNHEY, SVGAGI. Trimming removed 1 base from V and 6 bases from J, with 13 bases in between. There are 15 residues in the CDR3. The PCR ran on 60 Vbeta and 13 Jbeta primers. TCRdb's copy holds only in-frame clones and misses some; the assay was immunoSEQ multiplex PCR. The sample lists over 100,000 clones; around 73% were seen once. Sequencing was performed on PBMCs. The receptor's source is a middle-aged man in good health and CMV-seronegative. The chain links TRBV6-5 to TRBJ1-5, with D unclear. CDR3 residues: CASSYYGGLGQPQHF. The CDR3 nucleotides read TGTGCCAGCAGTTACTACGGCGGGCTTGGTCAGCCCCAGCATTTT.